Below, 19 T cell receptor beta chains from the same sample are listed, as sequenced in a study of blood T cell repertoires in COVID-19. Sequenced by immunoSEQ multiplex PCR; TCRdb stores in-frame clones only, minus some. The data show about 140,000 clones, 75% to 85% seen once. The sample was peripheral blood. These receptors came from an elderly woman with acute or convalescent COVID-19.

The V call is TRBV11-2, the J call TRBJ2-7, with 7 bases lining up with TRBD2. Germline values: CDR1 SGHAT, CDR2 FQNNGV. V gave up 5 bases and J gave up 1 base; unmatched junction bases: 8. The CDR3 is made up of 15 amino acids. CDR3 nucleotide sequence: TGTGCCAGCAGCGACCCCGGGGGGATATCCTACGAGCAGTACTTC. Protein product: CASSDPGGISYEQYF.

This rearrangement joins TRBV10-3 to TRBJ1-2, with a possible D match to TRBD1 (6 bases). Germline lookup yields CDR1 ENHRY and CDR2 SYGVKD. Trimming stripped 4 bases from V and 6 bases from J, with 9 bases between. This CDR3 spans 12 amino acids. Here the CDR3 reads CAISVNRDGYTF. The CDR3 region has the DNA TGTGCCATCAGTGTGAACAGGGATGGCTACACCTTC.

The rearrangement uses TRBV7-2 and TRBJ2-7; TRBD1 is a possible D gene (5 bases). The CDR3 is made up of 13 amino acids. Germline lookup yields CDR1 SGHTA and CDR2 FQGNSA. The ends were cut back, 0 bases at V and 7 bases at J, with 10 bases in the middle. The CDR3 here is CASSLALGQEQYF. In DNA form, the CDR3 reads TGTGCCAGCAGCTTAGCGCTGGGGCAAGAGCAGTACTTC.

The CDR3 DNA is TGTGCCAGCAGCTTAGTTCTAGCAACAACAGATACGCAGTATTTT. Translated: CASSLVLATTDTQYF. The genes are TRBV7-9 and TRBJ2-3, with a possible D match to TRBD2 (5 bases). Trimming shortened V by 1 base and J by 3 bases, and 11 bases separated the two germline ends. CDR1 SEHNR and CDR2 FQNEAQ come from the germline V gene (reference sequence). There are 15 residues in the CDR3.

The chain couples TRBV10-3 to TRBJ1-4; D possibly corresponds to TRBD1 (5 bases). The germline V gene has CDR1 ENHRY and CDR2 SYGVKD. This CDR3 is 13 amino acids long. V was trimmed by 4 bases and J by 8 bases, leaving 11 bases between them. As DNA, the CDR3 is TGTGCCATCAGTGGTGGGGGGTTCGAAAAACTGTTTTTT. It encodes CAISGGGFEKLFF.

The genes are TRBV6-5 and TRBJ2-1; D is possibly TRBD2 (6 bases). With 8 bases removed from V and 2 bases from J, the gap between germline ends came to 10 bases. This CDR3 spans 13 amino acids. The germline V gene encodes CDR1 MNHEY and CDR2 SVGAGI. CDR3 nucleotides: TGTGCCAGCGGGACTGGAACCTACAATGAGCAGTTCTTC. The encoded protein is CASGTGTYNEQFF.

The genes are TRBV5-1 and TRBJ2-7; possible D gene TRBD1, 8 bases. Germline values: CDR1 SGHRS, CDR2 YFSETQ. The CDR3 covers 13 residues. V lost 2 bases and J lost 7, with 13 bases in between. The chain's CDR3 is CASSLGQGGEQYF. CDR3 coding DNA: TGCGCCAGCAGCTTAGGACAGGGAGGGGAGCAGTACTTC.

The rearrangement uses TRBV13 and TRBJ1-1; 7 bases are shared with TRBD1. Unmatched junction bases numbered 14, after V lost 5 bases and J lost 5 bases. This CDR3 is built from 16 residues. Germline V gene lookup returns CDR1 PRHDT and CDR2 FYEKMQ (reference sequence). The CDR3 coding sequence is TGTGCCAGCAGCCCCCAAGACAGGGATTGGGGAACTGAAGCTTTCTTT. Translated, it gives CASSPQDRDWGTEAFF.

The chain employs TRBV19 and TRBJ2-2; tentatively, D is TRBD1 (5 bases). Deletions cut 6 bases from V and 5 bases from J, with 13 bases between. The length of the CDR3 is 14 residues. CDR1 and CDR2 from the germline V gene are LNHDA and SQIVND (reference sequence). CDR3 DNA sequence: TGTGCCAGTAGAGGGGCGCAGTTTACCGGGGAGCTGTTTTTT. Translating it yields CASRGAQFTGELFF.

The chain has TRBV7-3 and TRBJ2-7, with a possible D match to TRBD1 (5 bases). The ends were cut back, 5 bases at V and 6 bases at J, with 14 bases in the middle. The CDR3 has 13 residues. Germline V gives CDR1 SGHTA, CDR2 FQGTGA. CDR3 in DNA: TGTGCCAGCAGCCAGAGCCAGGGTGGCGAGCAGTACTTC. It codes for CASSQSQGGEQYF. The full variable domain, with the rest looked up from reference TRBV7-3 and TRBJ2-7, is GAGVSQTPSNKVTEKGKYVELRCDPISGHTALYWYRQSLGQGPEFLIYFQGTGAADDSGLPNDRFFAVRPEGSVSTLKIQRTERGDSAVYLCASSQSQGGEQYFGPGTRLTVT.

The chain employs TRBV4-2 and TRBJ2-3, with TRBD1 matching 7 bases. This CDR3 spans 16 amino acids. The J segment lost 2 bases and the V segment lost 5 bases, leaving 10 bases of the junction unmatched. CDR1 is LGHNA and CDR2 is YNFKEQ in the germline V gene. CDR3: CASSTIGQENTDTQYF. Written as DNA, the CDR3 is TGTGCCAGCAGCACAATCGGACAGGAGAACACAGATACGCAGTATTTT.

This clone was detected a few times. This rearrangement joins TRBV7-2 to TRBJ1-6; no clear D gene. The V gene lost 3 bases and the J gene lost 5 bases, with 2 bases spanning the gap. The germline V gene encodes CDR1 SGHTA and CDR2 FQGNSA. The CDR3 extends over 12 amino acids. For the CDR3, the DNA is TGTGCCAGCAGCTTTAATAATTCACCCCTCCACTTT. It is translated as CASSFNNSPLHF.

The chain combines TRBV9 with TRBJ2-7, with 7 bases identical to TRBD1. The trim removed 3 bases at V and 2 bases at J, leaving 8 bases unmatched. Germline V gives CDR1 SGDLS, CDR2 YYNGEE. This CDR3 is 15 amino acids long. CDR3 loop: CASSAQTGDTYEQYF. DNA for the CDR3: TGTGCCAGCAGCGCTCAAACAGGGGATACCTACGAGCAGTACTTC.

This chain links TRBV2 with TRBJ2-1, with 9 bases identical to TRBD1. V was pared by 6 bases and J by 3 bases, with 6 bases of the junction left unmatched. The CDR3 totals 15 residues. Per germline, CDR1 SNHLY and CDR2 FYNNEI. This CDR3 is CASSYDRGVYNEQFF. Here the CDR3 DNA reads TGTGCCAGCAGCTATGACAGGGGGGTCTACAATGAGCAGTTCTTC.

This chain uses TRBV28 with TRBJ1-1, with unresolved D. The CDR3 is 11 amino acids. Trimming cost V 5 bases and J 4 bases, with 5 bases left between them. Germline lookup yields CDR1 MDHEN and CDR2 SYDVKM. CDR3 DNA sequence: TGTGCCAGCAGTCCCAGCACTGAAGCTTTCTTT. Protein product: CASSPSTEAFF.

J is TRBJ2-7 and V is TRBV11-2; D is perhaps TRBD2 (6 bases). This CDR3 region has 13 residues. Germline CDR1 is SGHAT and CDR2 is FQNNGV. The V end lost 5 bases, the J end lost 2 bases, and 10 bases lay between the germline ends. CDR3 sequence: CASSRGTPYEQYF. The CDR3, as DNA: TGTGCCAGCAGCCGCGGGACTCCCTACGAGCAGTACTTC.

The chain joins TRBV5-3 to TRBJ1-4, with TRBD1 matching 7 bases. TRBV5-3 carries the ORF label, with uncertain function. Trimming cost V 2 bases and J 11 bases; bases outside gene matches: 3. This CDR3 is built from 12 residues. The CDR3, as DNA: TGTGCCAGAAGCTTTGACAGGGATAAACTGTTTTTT. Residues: CARSFDRDKLFF.

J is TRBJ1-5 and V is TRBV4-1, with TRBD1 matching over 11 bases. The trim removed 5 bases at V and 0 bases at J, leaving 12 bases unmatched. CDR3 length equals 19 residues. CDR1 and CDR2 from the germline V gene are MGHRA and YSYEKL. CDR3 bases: TGCGCCAGCAGCAAAACCGGGACAGGGGGTAAAAATAGCAATCAGCCCCAGCATTTT. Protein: CASSKTGTGGKNSNQPQHF.

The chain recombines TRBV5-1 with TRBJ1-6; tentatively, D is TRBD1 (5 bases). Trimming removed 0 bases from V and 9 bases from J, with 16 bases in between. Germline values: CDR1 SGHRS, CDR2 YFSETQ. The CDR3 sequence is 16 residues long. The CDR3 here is CASSLAGTLGGSPLHF. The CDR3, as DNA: TGCGCCAGCAGCTTGGCCGGGACGCTGGGGGGTTCACCCCTCCACTTT.